The 14 T cell receptor beta chains below were found in one sample sequenced in a study of beta chain features in type 1 diabetes. General study findings and limits: Among all four CD4+ subsets, Type 1 diabetes patients had TCRB CDR3s that were moderately but significantly shorter.

What was sequenced were expressed TCRB transcripts, since all of the isolated RNA had been reverse transcribed. The data were produced by immunoSEQ multiplex PCR, yet TCRdb's version contains in-frame clones alone and is incomplete. The sample includes around 280,000 clones, approximately 16% seen only once; the top ten take approximately 0.015%. The antigens of these receptors remain unknown. Input material: naive CD4+ T cells from blood. These receptors were taken from a man younger than 35 with type 1 diabetes.

The V gene is TRBV19, the J gene TRBJ2-3, with 7 bases lining up with TRBD2. The trim removed 6 bases at V and 4 bases at J, leaving 7 bases unmatched. Germline values: CDR1 LNHDA, CDR2 SQIVND (reference sequence). The CDR3 contains 14 residues. CDR3 residues: CASRERGVADTQYF. In nucleotides, the CDR3 is TGTGCCAGTAGGGAACGGGGGGTTGCAGATACGCAGTATTTT.

There are a few counts of this clone. The chain combines TRBV30 with TRBJ1-2; D is possibly TRBD1 (5 bases). The V gene lost 6 bases and the J gene lost 8 bases, with 16 bases spanning the gap. Germline V gene data show CDR1 as GTSNPN and CDR2 as SVGIG (reference sequence). CDR3 length: 12 residues. The CDR3 bases are TGTGCCTGCTCAGGGAACCGGGGGGGCTACACCTTC. It translates to CACSGNRGGYTF.

The V call is TRBV7-9, the J call TRBJ2-3; D call uncertain. This CDR3 spans 14 amino acids. Germline V CDR1 and CDR2: SEHNR, FQNEAQ (reference sequence). Trimming stripped 3 bases from V and 2 bases from J, with 9 bases between. The CDR3 region has the DNA TGTGCCAGCAGCTTTATTCGGTCCACAGATACGCAGTATTTT. Its translation: CASSFIRSTDTQYF.

The genes are TRBV6-1 and TRBJ2-1, with 9 bases aligning to TRBD2. The germline CDR1 and CDR2 sequences are MNHNS and SASEGT. The CDR3 runs to 16 residues. Trimming took 4 bases from V and 2 from J; bases not matched to a gene: 6. For the CDR3, the DNA is TGTGCCAGCAGTGTTTTCGGCGGGGGGGCCTACAATGAGCAGTTCTTC. Its protein is CASSVFGGGAYNEQFF.

V is TRBV28 and J is TRBJ1-1; D not certain. The CDR3 contains 11 residues. The V and J ends lost 8 bases and 3 bases respectively, with 7 bases between them. In germline, CDR1 is MDHEN, CDR2 SYDVKM. CDR3 residues: CASGADTEAFF. The DNA of the CDR3 is TGTGCCAGCGGTGCGGACACTGAAGCTTTCTTT.

This clone was seen a handful of times. The chain has TRBV30 and TRBJ2-7; 10 bases agree with TRBD1. The germline V gene encodes CDR1 GTSNPN and CDR2 SVGIG (reference sequence). V was pared by 2 bases and J by 2 bases, with 6 bases of the junction left unmatched. This CDR3 has 15 residues. CDR3 in amino acids: CAWSLGDRGAYEQYF. The CDR3, as DNA: TGTGCCTGGAGTCTAGGGGACAGGGGAGCCTACGAGCAGTACTTC.

Only a few counts were recorded for this clone. V gene TRBV10-3 combines with J gene TRBJ2-3, with D tentatively TRBD1 (6 bases). The CDR3 is made up of 13 amino acids. Per the germline V gene, CDR1 is ENHRY and CDR2 is SYGVKD. With 10 bases removed from V and 3 bases from J, the gap between germline ends came to 14 bases. The CDR3 nucleotides are TGTGCCACCGCGGACAGTGAGACAGATACGCAGTATTTT. It translates to CATADSETDTQYF.

This clone was counted a few times. V is TRBV27 and J is TRBJ1-5; D remains ambiguous. The V gene lost 6 bases and the J gene lost 3 bases, with 15 bases spanning the gap. The CDR3 has 15 amino acids. Per the germline V gene, CDR1 is MNHEY and CDR2 is SMNVEV (reference sequence). The CDR3, as DNA: TGTGCCAGCAGACAGACGGTACTCCTCAATCAGCCCCAGCATTTT. Translation gives CASRQTVLLNQPQHF.

V gene TRBV5-4 combines with J gene TRBJ2-5; 7 bases match TRBD1. The ends lost 3 bases at V and 2 bases at J; junction bases unmatched: 4. Germline CDR1 SGHNT, CDR2 YYREEE (reference sequence). CDR3 length equals 14 residues. The CDR3 loop is CASSSGQAQETQYF. CDR3 sequence (DNA): TGTGCCAGCAGCTCCGGACAGGCTCAAGAGACCCAGTACTTC.

As for this clone: Other DNA sequences within the sample encode an identical CDR3. DNA for the CDR3: TGTGCCACCAGCAGAGATCGGGGACAAGAGACCCAGTACTTC. Its translation: CATSRDRGQETQYF. J is TRBJ2-5 and V is TRBV15; D is perhaps TRBD2 (5 bases). Trimming shortened V by 0 bases and J by 2 bases, and 7 bases separated the two germline ends. CDR3 length: 14 amino acids. CDR1 is LNHNV and CDR2 is YYDKDF in the germline V gene (reference sequence).

The chain joins TRBV4-1 to TRBJ1-2, with D perhaps TRBD1 (6 bases). The CDR3 runs 14 residues. V lost 1 base and J lost 8, with 14 bases in between. The germline gives CDR1 MGHRA, CDR2 YSYEKL. The CDR3 DNA is TGCGCCAGCAGCCAAGTTGCGGGGGCGGGGGGCTACACCTTC. Translated, it gives CASSQVAGAGGYTF.

The chain employs TRBV4-3 and TRBJ2-7; weak D call: TRBD2 (6 bases). Germline loops: CDR1 LGHNA, CDR2 YSLEER. The germline V and J ends were trimmed by 1 base and 0 bases, with 10 bases remaining between them. This CDR3 spans 15 amino acids. CDR3 residues: CASSQARESSYEQYF. CDR3 nucleotide sequence: TGCGCCAGCAGCCAAGCACGGGAGAGCTCCTACGAGCAGTACTTC.

Only a few counts were recorded for this clone. The V gene is TRBV5-6, the J gene TRBJ2-7; 7 nucleotides match TRBD1. There are 14 residues in the CDR3. Germline V gives CDR1 SGHDT, CDR2 YYEEEE. The J segment lost 6 bases and the V segment lost 3 bases, leaving 9 bases of the junction unmatched. The CDR3 coding sequence is TGTGCCAGCAGCTCACAGGGGATCTTGGCCGAGCAGTACTTC. Protein sequence: CASSSQGILAEQYF.

This clone has more than one count but fewer than ten. The V and J genes are TRBV15 and TRBJ1-3; possibly TRBD1 for D (5 bases). The CDR3 sequence is 15 residues long. Trimming stripped 0 bases from V and 2 bases from J, with 8 bases between. The germline gives CDR1 LNHNV, CDR2 YYDKDF (reference sequence). The CDR3 nucleotides are TGTGCCACCAGCAGAGATCCAGGGACTGGAAACACCATATATTTT. Residues: CATSRDPGTGNTIYF.